What follows is one TCR beta chain and its context. Repertoires were generated with immunoSEQ multiplex PCR, while TCRdb's copy carries only in-frame clones and drops some. The sample lists 70,000 or so clones; approximately 88% were seen once. The sample belongs to a study of blood T cell repertoires in COVID-19. Study in general: PBMCs, B-cell-depleted T cells, or T cells provided the cDNA or gDNA that made up the material.

The germline CDR1 and CDR2 sequences are MNHNS and SASEGT. Trimming cost V 2 bases and J 6 bases, with 12 bases left between them. This CDR3 is built from 14 residues. This sequence originates from an elderly man with active or convalescent COVID-19. The chain carries TRBV6-1 and TRBJ2-3, with unresolved D. Sequenced sample: peripheral blood. CDR3 nucleotides: TGTGCCAGCAGTGAAAACCTGGTTCGGGATACGCAGTATTTT. Translation: CASSENLVRDTQYF.